One TCR beta chain is described in this entry. Its antigen is unknown. Preparation of the library involved 5' RACE. Preparation of each TCR library used approximately 4,000 ng of total RNA. For each sample, cDNA synthesis was carried out in eight separate reactions using SMARTScribe reverse transcriptase. Unique molecular identifiers containing a 6-nucleotide sample barcode were introduced through template switching during cDNA synthesis. TCRalpha and TCRbeta cDNA was amplified in two nested PCRs of approximately 17 and 9 cycles, and bead purification was carried out after each PCR. Before amplification, cDNA was treated with uracil DNA-glycosylase and purified using the QIAquick PCR purification kit. The second PCR added Illumina TruSeq-compatible adapters along with sample-specific barcodes. Library quality and concentration were assessed using TapeStation and Qubit, and 4.5 to 6.5 ng of each library was pooled. Pooled libraries were sequenced on an Illumina HiSeq2500 single-index Rapid Run with 2 x 100 bp reads and custom sequencing primers. Processing in the source paper ran as follows. PCR and sequencing errors were corrected by UMI-based consensus assembly using MiGEC version 1.2.6. MiXCR version 2.1.1 handled V(D)J alignment, clonotype assembly and CDR3 extraction. Gene usage, clonotype sharing and MAIT/NKT TCR abundance were normalised by analysing the top 1000, 10 000 and 20 000 clonotypes per sample. After downsampling to 27 000 UMIs, diversity was calculated as the inverse Simpson index using the vegan R package. Statistical testing used paired Mann-Whitney U tests on the discordant twin pairs and applied Benjamini-Hochberg correction for multiple testing. Following reprocessing of the reads by TCRdb, the data hold one row per CDR3 protein sequence and no DNA is available. The V and J calls follow TCRdb's processing rather than the paper's. The sample has under 45,000 distinct CDR3 sequences on record. The ten largest clonotypes hold about 5% of the sample.

From each donor, a 2.5 ml peripheral blood sample was drawn into PAXgene tubes and stored at -80 degrees C. Without T cell sorting, total RNA was isolated from whole blood using the PAXgene blood miRNA kit on an automated QIAcube. Deep TCRalpha and TCRbeta repertoire profiling with unique molecular barcoding was performed on peripheral blood of monozygotic twin pairs concordant or discordant for inflammatory bowel disease. Smoking habits were recorded for all twin pairs, and each individual was classified as a current, former or never smoker. This sample is part of a study of monozygotic twins with inflammatory bowel disease (dated by TCRdb to the late 2010s). About the investigation overall: The complete study included about 30 monozygotic twin pairs: 19 IBD-discordant Danish pairs and nine German pairs, of which four were IBD-concordant and five were IBD-discordant. The search for disease-associated traits relied mainly on comparing, within discordant pairs, IBD patients with their genetically identical healthy co-twins. Each individual had, on average, about 151 000 unique TCRalpha sequences and 181 000 unique TCRbeta sequences available for analysis.

The paper as a whole reports these results and caveats: The results gave no support for a single strong signal or clonotype linked to IBD. Different T cell subtypes could not be distinguished in the analysis. Differing immunosuppressive treatments among patients may have added background noise and inter-individual variability to the repertoires. IBD patients shared fewer clonotypes with other individuals than healthy twins did, most markedly in patients showing signs of disease activity. TCRbeta repertoire diversity, by inverse Simpson index, was decreased in IBD patients compared with their healthy co-twins. Concordant and discordant twins showed no difference in repertoire similarity, possibly because of limited statistical power.

The CDR3 contains 13 residues, cysteine and phenylalanine counted. No DNA has been recorded. The germline V gene (reference sequence) supplies CDR1 DFQATT and CDR2 SNEGSKA. The rearranged segments are TRBV20-1 and TRBJ1-5; absent DNA, TCRdb's TRBD1 call cannot be checked. The origin of this receptor is a human donor with ulcerative colitis or Crohn's disease, or a healthy co-twin of an affected twin (not recorded which). Sequencing used blood. CDR3 protein: CSAWTGDSQPQHF.